Below are 14 T cell receptor beta chains sequenced from a single sample in a study of blood T cell dynamics during melanoma immunotherapy. Some clones are missing from TCRdb's copy, which holds only in-frame ones; the method was immunoSEQ multiplex PCR. The sample has about 12,000 clones; over 85% are singletons. Time point meaning: pre-treatment baseline. The sample here was blood, taken from a patient treated with checkpoint blockade. The receptors shown here come from a human donor with melanoma.

This chain joins TRBV7-6 and TRBJ2-1; TRBD1 matches 9 bases. The CDR3 contains 15 residues. From germline, CDR1 is SGHVS and CDR2 FNYEAQ. Trimming removed 8 bases from V and 9 bases from J; junction bases left unmatched: 14. CDR3 sequence reads: CASLSGDRVSSEQFF. The DNA for the CDR3 is TGTGCCAGCCTATCAGGGGACAGGGTTTCTAGTGAGCAGTTCTTC.

The chain uses TRBV7-2 and TRBJ2-7, with 14 bases matching TRBD2. Germline V gene sequence: CDR1 SGHTA, CDR2 FQGNSA. The CDR3 runs to 14 residues. Germline trimming cut 4 bases from V and 4 bases from J; bases unmatched to any gene: 0. CDR3 amino acids: CASSWTSGRYEQYF. In DNA, the CDR3 is TGTGCCAGCAGCTGGACTAGCGGGAGGTACGAGCAGTACTTC.

The rearrangement uses TRBV2 and TRBJ2-7; the match to TRBD2 covers 7 bases. The V gene end was trimmed by 3 bases and the J gene end by 5 bases; junction bases not matched to a gene: 7. The CDR3 spans 14 residues. Germline V CDR1 and CDR2: SNHLY, FYNNEI. This chain's CDR3 is CASSDPAGEDEQYF. The DNA for the CDR3 is TGTGCCAGCAGTGACCCGGCGGGAGAGGACGAGCAGTACTTC.

This clone was seen just once. The chain is built from TRBV6-6 and TRBJ2-7; no clear D. Trimming left V 5 bases short and J 3 bases short, with 14 bases between. CDR1 is MNHNY and CDR2 is SVGAGI in the germline V gene (reference sequence). CDR3 size: 14 residues. The CDR3 sequence: CASSPRAPLYEQYF. The CDR3, as DNA: TGTGCCAGCAGTCCCCGGGCTCCCCTCTACGAGCAGTACTTC.

The J gene is TRBJ2-1, the V gene TRBV7-3; D not resolved. The germline V and J ends were trimmed by 0 bases and 6 bases, with 3 bases remaining between them. The germline CDR1 and CDR2 sequences are SGHTA and FQGTGA. The CDR3 loop spans 12 amino acids. Here the CDR3 DNA reads TGTGCCAGCAGCTTAACGCTCAATGAGCAGTTCTTC. It codes for CASSLTLNEQFF.

This sequence joins TRBV29-1 and TRBJ2-7; TRBD1 aligns across 11 bases. Germline V gene lookup returns CDR1 SQVTM and CDR2 ANQGSEA. The junction had 5 bases not matched to a gene; V was cut back by 5 bases and J by 5 bases. The CDR3 totals 13 residues. The chain's CDR3 is CSVSRDRGNEQYF. The CDR3 DNA follows: TGCAGCGTTAGTAGGGACAGGGGGAACGAGCAGTACTTC.

The table lists this clone with a count of one. This chain uses TRBV6-6 with TRBJ2-5; 8 bases map to TRBD2. V was pared by 2 bases and J by 4 bases, with 9 bases of the junction left unmatched. The CDR3 is 16 residues long. Germline values: CDR1 MNHNY, CDR2 SVGAGI (reference sequence). The CDR3 reads CASSYASGRRVETQYF. CDR3 DNA sequence: TGTGCCAGCAGTTACGCGAGCGGGAGAAGGGTAGAGACCCAGTACTTC.

This chain connects TRBV9 to TRBJ2-7; 9 bases agree with TRBD2. CDR3 length: 15 amino acids. The junction had 5 bases not matched to a gene; V was cut back by 0 bases and J by 4 bases. The germline gives CDR1 SGDLS, CDR2 YYNGEE. In nucleotides, the CDR3 is TGTGCCAGCAGCGTAGAGGCGGGAGGGACATACGAGCAGTACTTC. Its protein product is CASSVEAGGTYEQYF.

The chain recombines TRBV5-5 with TRBJ1-5, with 7 bases lining up with TRBD1. The germline V gene encodes CDR1 SGHKS and CDR2 YYEKEE (reference sequence). With 0 bases clipped from V and 9 bases from J, the junction kept 0 bases outside the gene matches. The CDR3 spans 12 residues. This CDR3 reads CASSLGTGPQHF. The CDR3 bases are TGTGCCAGCAGCTTGGGGACAGGGCCCCAGCATTTT.

The chain joins TRBV11-3 to TRBJ1-5; weak D call: TRBD1 (6 bases). Germline V gives CDR1 SGHNT, CDR2 YENEEA. V was shortened by 8 bases and J by 0 bases, with 17 bases between the two germline ends. The CDR3 runs 16 residues. Here the CDR3 DNA reads TGTGCCAGCTCGTCAACAGGGCCCTATAGCAATCAGCCCCAGCATTTT. Its translation: CASSSTGPYSNQPQHF.

This chain links TRBV6-6 with TRBJ2-1; 11 nucleotides agree with TRBD1. The CDR3 totals 15 residues. V dropped 3 bases and J dropped 7; count of bases not matched to a gene: 5. Germline lookup yields CDR1 MNHNY and CDR2 SVGAGI (reference sequence). CDR3 DNA sequence: TGTGCCAGCAGTTATGGGACAGGGGGTATGAATGAGCAGTTCTTC. Translation gives CASSYGTGGMNEQFF.

This rearrangement joins TRBV28 to TRBJ2-1; either TRBD1 or TRBD2 may fit D (7 bases each). The germline CDR1 and CDR2 sequences are MDHEN and SYDVKM. The CDR3 covers 13 residues. The V end lost 3 bases, the J end lost 8 bases, and 11 bases lay between the germline ends. The CDR3 loop reads CASSFAGGDEQFF. DNA of the CDR3: TGTGCCAGCAGTTTTGCAGGGGGGGATGAGCAGTTCTTC.

This chain connects TRBV6-6 to TRBJ2-3, with 11 positions matching TRBD2. The CDR3 is 16 amino acids. Germline CDR1 MNHNY, CDR2 SVGAGI (reference sequence). V lost 5 bases, J lost 3 bases, and 7 bases stayed unmatched. The CDR3 DNA is TGTGCCAGCAGTCAATCCCCTAGCGGGAGGACAGATACGCAGTATTTT. This codes for CASSQSPSGRTDTQYF.

J is TRBJ1-1 and V is TRBV5-1; D remains unclear. In germline, CDR1 is SGHRS, CDR2 YFSETQ. The CDR3 extends over 13 amino acids. V was clipped by 1 base and J by 1 base, with 5 bases between them. Written as DNA, the CDR3 is TGCGCCAGCAGCTTGACCCCGAACACTGAAGCTTTCTTT. Its translation is CASSLTPNTEAFF.